This TCR beta chain was identified in a study of cytomegalovirus exposure and HLA in healthy donors. A multiplex PCR was run with 60 Vbeta primers and 13 Jbeta primers. Assay: immunoSEQ multiplex PCR; the TCRdb copy retains only in-frame clones and omits some. The sample shows 100,000 to 150,000 clones, about three quarters of them seen only once. The germline V gene encodes CDR1 MNHNS and CDR2 SASEGT. The CDR3 has 15 residues. Trimming removed 4 bases from V and 3 bases from J; junction bases left unmatched: 8. The chain couples TRBV6-1 to TRBJ2-7, with 8 bases identical to TRBD1. The sequencing sample was made of PBMCs. The TCR was taken from a woman aged 25 to 39 in good health and CMV-seronegative. The CDR3 sequence is CASSGLQGADYEQYF. The CDR3 coding sequence is TGTGCCAGCAGTGGGCTTCAGGGGGCGGACTACGAGCAGTACTTC.